This T cell receptor beta chain derives from a study of radiation and T cells in renal cell carcinoma. Study-wide background: Nephrectomy followed 15 Gy stereotactic body radiation by 4 weeks.

The protocol was immunoSEQ multiplex PCR, while the TCRdb copy is restricted to in-frame clones and leaves out a portion. Of 90,000 to 100,000 clones listed, 86% were seen once; the top ten hold approximately 8.4%. Time point meaning: baseline pretreatment blood. Treatment noted: 15 Gy SBRT to primary tumor, nephrectomy 4 weeks later. Overall study findings and caveats: In blood, top tumor clones expanded by 2 weeks, shrinking by 4.

The CDR3 is made up of 14 amino acids. The germline V gene encodes CDR1 SGDLS and CDR2 YYNGEE. The germline V and J ends were trimmed by 0 bases and 2 bases, with 7 bases remaining between them. To note about this clone: Its antigen is still unknown.

This chain joins TRBV9 and TRBJ2-3; D gene ambiguous. Sequencing was performed on blood, taken from a patient whose treatment included radiotherapy and nephrectomy. The TCR sequence derives from a man aged 50-59 years with renal cell carcinoma. The CDR3 is CASSVGTLTDTQYF. CDR3 nucleotide sequence: TGTGCCAGCAGCGTAGGCACTCTCACAGATACGCAGTATTTT.